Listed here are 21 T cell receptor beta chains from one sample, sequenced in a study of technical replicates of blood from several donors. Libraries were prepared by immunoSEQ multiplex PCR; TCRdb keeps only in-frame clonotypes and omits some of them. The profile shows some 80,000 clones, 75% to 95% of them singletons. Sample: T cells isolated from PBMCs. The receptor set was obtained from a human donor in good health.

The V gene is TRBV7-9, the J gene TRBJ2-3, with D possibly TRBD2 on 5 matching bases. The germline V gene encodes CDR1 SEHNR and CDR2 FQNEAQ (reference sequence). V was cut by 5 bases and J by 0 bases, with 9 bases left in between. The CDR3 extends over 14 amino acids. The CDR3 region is CASSQTKSTDTQYF. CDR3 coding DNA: TGTGCCAGCAGCCAGACTAAAAGCACAGATACGCAGTATTTT.

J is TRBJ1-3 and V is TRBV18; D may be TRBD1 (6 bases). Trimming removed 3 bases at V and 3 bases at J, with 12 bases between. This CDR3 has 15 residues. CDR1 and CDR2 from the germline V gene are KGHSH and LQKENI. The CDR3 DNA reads TGTGCCAGCTCACCTCCTACAGGGATTGGAAACACCATATATTTT. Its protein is CASSPPTGIGNTIYF.

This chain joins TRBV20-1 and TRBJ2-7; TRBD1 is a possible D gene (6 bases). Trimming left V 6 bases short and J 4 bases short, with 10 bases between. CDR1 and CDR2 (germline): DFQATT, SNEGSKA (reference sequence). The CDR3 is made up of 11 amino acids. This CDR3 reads CSALQGYEQYF. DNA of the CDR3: TGCAGTGCGCTACAGGGTTACGAGCAGTACTTC.

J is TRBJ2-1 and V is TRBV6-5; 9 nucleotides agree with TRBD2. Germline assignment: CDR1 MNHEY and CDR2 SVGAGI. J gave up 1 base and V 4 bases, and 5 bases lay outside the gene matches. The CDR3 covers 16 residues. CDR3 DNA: TGTGCCAGCAGTTTCGGACTAGCGTTTTCCTACAATGAGCAGTTCTTC. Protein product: CASSFGLAFSYNEQFF.

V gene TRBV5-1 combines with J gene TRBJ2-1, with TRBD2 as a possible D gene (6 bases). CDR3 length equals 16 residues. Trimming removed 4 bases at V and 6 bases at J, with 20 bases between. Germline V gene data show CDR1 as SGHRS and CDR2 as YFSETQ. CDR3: CASSEIFSGVGNEQFF. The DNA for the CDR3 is TGCGCCAGCAGCGAGATTTTCTCGGGAGTAGGCAATGAGCAGTTCTTC.

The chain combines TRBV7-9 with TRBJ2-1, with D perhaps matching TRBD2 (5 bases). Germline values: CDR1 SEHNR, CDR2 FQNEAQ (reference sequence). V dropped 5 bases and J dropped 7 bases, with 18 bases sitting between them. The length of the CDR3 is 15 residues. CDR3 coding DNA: TGTGCCAGCAGCCCACTAGTGGGTGATTTAAATGAGCAGTTCTTC. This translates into CASSPLVGDLNEQFF.

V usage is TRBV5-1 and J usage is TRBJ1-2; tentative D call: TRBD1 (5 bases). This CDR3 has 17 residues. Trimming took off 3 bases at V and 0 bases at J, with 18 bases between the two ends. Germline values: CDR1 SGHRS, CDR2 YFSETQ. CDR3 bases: TGCGCCAGCAGCTGGGGGGAGAACAGAAAGACTAACTATGGCTACACCTTC. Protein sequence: CASSWGENRKTNYGYTF.

CDR3 nucleotides: TGTGCCAGCAGAGTTGGGACTAGCGGGATCAGCGATGAGCAGTTCTTC. Its translation is CASRVGTSGISDEQFF. The chain employs TRBV11-2 and TRBJ2-1; 13 bases are a match to TRBD2. The CDR3 extends over 16 amino acids. Germline trimming cut 6 bases from V and 8 bases from J; bases unmatched to any gene: 10. Germline values: CDR1 SGHAT, CDR2 FQNNGV. Complete variable domain (other parts from reference TRBV11-2 and TRBJ2-1): EAGVAQSPRYKIIEKRQSVAFWCNPISGHATLYWYQQILGQGPKLLIQFQNNGVVDDSQLPKDRFSAERLKGVDSTLKIQPAKLEDSAVYLCASRVGTSGISDEQFFGPGTRLTVL.

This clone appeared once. The CDR3 is CAWSDPGGRYAEAFF. The DNA of the CDR3 is TGTGCCTGGAGTGACCCAGGGGGCAGGTACGCTGAAGCTTTCTTT. The V gene is TRBV30, the J gene TRBJ1-1; TRBD1 agrees at 8 bases. Unmatched junction bases numbered 10, after V lost 1 base and J lost 6 bases. This CDR3 is 15 amino acids long. From germline, CDR1 is GTSNPN and CDR2 SVGIG (reference sequence).

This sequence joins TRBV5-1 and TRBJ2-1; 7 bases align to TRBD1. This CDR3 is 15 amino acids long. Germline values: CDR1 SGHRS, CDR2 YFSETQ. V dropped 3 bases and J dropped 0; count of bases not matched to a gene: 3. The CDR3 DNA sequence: TGCGCCAGCAGCTACCGGGACAGCTCCTACAATGAGCAGTTCTTC. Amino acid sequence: CASSYRDSSYNEQFF.

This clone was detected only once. Here the CDR3 DNA reads TGTGCCAGCAGCCCAACCGGGACTAGCGGAGATACGCAGTATTTT. Residues: CASSPTGTSGDTQYF. The rearrangement uses TRBV7-2 and TRBJ2-3; 11 bases match TRBD2. The CDR3 covers 15 residues. Unmatched junction bases numbered 6, after V lost 5 bases and J lost 5 bases. Germline assignment: CDR1 SGHTA and CDR2 FQGNSA.

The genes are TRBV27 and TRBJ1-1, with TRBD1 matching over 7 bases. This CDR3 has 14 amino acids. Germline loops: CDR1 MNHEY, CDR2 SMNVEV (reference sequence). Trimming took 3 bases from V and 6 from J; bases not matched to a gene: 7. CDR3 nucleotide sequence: TGTGCCAGCAGTTTTTCGAGGGGGCTCTCTGAAGCTTTCTTT. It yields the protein CASSFSRGLSEAFF.

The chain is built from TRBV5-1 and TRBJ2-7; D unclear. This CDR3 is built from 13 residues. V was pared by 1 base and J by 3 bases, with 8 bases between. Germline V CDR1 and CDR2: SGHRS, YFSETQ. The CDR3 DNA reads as TGCGCCAGCAGCTTGTATAGTAGCTACGAGCAGTACTTC. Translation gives CASSLYSSYEQYF. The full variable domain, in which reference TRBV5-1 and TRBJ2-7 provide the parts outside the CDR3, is KAGVTQTPRYLIKTRGQQVTLSCSPISGHRSVSWYQQTPGQGLQFLFEYFSETQRNKGNFPGRFSGRQFSNSRSEMNVSTLELGDSALYLCASSLYSSYEQYFGPGTRLTVT.

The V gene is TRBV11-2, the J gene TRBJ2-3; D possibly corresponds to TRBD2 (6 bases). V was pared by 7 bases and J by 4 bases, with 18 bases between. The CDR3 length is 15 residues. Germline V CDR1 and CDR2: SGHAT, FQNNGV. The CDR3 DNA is TGTGCCAGCACCCTAGGTGGGCGGGAAGCAGATACGCAGTATTTT. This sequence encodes CASTLGGREADTQYF.

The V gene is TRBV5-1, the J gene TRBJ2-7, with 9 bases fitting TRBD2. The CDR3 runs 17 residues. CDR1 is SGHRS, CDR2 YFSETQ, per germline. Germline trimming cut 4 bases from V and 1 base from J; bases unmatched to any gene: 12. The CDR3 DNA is TGCGCCAGCAGCATGGAGGGTAGCGGGAGAGGATCCTACGAGCAGTACTTC. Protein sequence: CASSMEGSGRGSYEQYF.

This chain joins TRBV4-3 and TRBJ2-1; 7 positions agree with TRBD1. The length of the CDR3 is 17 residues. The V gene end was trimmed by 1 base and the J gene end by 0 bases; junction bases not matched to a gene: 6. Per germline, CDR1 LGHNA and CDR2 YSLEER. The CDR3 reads CASSQGTDRYSYNEQFF. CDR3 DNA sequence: TGCGCCAGCAGCCAAGGGACGGACAGGTACTCCTACAATGAGCAGTTCTTC.

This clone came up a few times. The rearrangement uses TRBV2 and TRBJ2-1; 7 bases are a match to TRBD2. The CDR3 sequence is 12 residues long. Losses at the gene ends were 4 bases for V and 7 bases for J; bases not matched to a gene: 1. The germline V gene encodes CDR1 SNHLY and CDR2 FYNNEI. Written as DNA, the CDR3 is TGTGCCAGCAGTGTGGGGGGGAATGAGCAGTTCTTC. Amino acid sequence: CASSVGGNEQFF.

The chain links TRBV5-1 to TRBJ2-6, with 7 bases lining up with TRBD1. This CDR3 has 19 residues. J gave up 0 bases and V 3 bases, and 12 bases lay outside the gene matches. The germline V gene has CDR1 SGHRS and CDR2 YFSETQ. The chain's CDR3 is CASSSAVRDSYSGANVLTF. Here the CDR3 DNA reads TGCGCCAGCAGCTCGGCAGTGAGGGACAGCTACTCTGGGGCCAACGTCCTGACTTTC.

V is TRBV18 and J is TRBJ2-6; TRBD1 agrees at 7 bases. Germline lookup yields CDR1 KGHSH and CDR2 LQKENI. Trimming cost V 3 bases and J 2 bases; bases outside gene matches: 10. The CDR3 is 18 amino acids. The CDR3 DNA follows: TGTGCCAGCTCACCGTTGGGACAGTCAACGGCTGGGGCCAACGTCCTGACTTTC. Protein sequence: CASSPLGQSTAGANVLTF.

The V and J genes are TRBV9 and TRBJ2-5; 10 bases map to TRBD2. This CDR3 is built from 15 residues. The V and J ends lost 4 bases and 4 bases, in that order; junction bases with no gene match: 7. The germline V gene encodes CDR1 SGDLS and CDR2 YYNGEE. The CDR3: CASSLNLAGGETQYF. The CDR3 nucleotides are TGTGCCAGCAGCCTAAATTTAGCGGGAGGAGAGACCCAGTACTTC.

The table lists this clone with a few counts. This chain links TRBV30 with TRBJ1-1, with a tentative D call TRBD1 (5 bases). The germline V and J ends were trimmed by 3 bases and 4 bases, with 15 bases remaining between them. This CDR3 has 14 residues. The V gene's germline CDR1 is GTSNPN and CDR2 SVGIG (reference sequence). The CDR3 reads CAWRRDLAGTEAFF. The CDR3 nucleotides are TGTGCCTGGAGAAGGGACTTGGCAGGCACTGAAGCTTTCTTT.